This entry lists 30 T cell receptor beta chains sequenced from one sample in a study of T cells in Graves' hyperthyroidism and ophthalmopathy. TCR beta CDR3 region amplification was performed from RNA transcripts. HTBI primers were the set used in a first-round RT-PCR of the TCR CDR3. TCRdb itself ran the multiplex PCR reads through MiXCR, one entry per CDR3 protein. The sample contains about 380,000 distinct CDR3 sequences, around 13% of which appear only once. The specimen was blood. All receptors derive from a woman in her sixties or seventies with Graves' hyperthyroidism.

The sample holds many counts of this clonotype. This rearrangement joins TRBV5-1 to TRBJ2-5; the match to TRBD2 covers 12 bases. Trimming at V came to 4 bases and at J to 5 bases, leaving 18 bases not matched to a gene. The V gene's germline CDR1 is SGHRS and CDR2 YFSETQ. The CDR3 covers 19 residues. The chain's CDR3 is CASSPGLAGLSPALETQYF. The DNA of the CDR3 is TGCGCCAGCAGCCCAGGACTAGCGGGACTCTCGCCGGCACTTGAGACCCAGTACTTC.

This clonotype was seen repeatedly, ten times or more. This chain connects TRBV2 to TRBJ2-7; D assignment may be TRBD1 or TRBD2 (5 bases each). CDR3 length: 12 residues. Germline V gene sequence: CDR1 SNHLY, CDR2 FYNNEI. Deletions cut 6 bases from V and 4 bases from J, with 10 bases between. In nucleotides, the CDR3 is TGTGCCAGCAGAGGGGACGGTTACGAGCAGTACTTC. This sequence encodes CASRGDGYEQYF.

This clonotype was detected a few times. The J gene is TRBJ2-1, the V gene TRBV9; D unclear. Trimming removed 0 bases at V and 1 base at J, with 8 bases between. CDR1 and CDR2 (germline): SGDLS, YYNGEE. The CDR3 is 15 amino acids. CDR3 nucleotides: TGTGCCAGCAGCGTAGATGGCATATCCTACAATGAGCAGTTCTTC. Amino acid sequence: CASSVDGISYNEQFF.

This clonotype came up many times. The chain is built from TRBV2 and TRBJ2-5, with 7 positions matching TRBD2. The germline CDR1 and CDR2 sequences are SNHLY and FYNNEI. CDR3 size: 17 residues. The V and J ends lost 5 bases and 5 bases, in that order; junction bases with no gene match: 17. The CDR3 coding sequence is TGTGCCAGCAGTCGCCTTGCTTGGGCGGGAGTCCGGGAGACCCAGTACTTC. This sequence encodes CASSRLAWAGVRETQYF.

This chain uses TRBV30 with TRBJ2-5, with 10 bases that match TRBD2. In germline, CDR1 is GTSNPN, CDR2 SVGIG (reference sequence). V trimming: 3 bases; J trimming: 5 bases; junction bases outside the gene matches: 12. This CDR3 is built from 16 residues. The CDR3 sequence is CAWRPTSGILGETQYF. CDR3 nucleotides: TGTGCCTGGAGGCCCACTAGCGGGATTTTAGGGGAGACCCAGTACTTC.

The rearrangement joins TRBV19 to TRBJ1-5; D possibly corresponds to TRBD1 (5 bases). CDR1 is LNHDA, CDR2 SQIVND, per germline (reference sequence). V was shortened by 7 bases and J by 6 bases, with 25 bases between the two germline ends. The CDR3 length is 17 residues. The CDR3 DNA is TGTGCCAGTAAGAGTAGCTGGGGGGGATTCCGGCGTCAGCCCCAGCATTTT. Its translation is CASKSSWGGFRRQPQHF.

This clonotype came up many times. The V gene is TRBV20-1, the J gene TRBJ1-2; D is undetermined. The CDR3 runs 14 residues. Germline CDR1 and CDR2: DFQATT and SNEGSKA (reference sequence). Trimming left V 0 bases short and J 4 bases short, with 12 bases between. CDR3 nucleotide sequence: TGCAGTGCTAGAGAGTATGAGGAGGGCTATGGCTACACCTTC. Protein product: CSAREYEEGYGYTF.

This chain uses TRBV4-2 with TRBJ2-7, with D uncertain. The CDR3 length is 15 residues. Germline V gene data show CDR1 as LGHNA and CDR2 as YNFKEQ. V lost 1 base, J lost 4 bases, and 14 bases lay in between. The CDR3 DNA follows: TGTGCCAGCAGCCAAGCTATAGGACCATATTACGAGCAGTACTTC. It is translated as CASSQAIGPYYEQYF.

Remarks on this clonotype: This may arise from a read error, as a much more abundant clone is one base away. As the CDR3 is not closed by the conserved phenylalanine or tryptophan, this likely results from a read error. V is TRBV24-1 and J is TRBJ2-5, with 7 positions matching TRBD2. Germline V lookup: CDR1 KGHDR, CDR2 SFDVKD. The CDR3 is 15 amino acids. J gave up 5 bases and V 3 bases, and 8 bases lay outside the gene matches. The CDR3 bases are TGTGCCACCAGTGATCCTGGGACTACTCGGGAGACCCAGTACCTC. Translated: CATSDPGTTRETQYL.

This clonotype was seen ten or more times. The CDR3 bases are TGTGCCAGCAGTCGACTAGCGGTCTGGGATGAGCAGTTCTTC. This codes for CASSRLAVWDEQFF. The chain couples TRBV2 to TRBJ2-1, with 9 bases lining up with TRBD2. Germline values: CDR1 SNHLY, CDR2 FYNNEI. The CDR3 consists of 14 residues. V lost 5 bases, J lost 8 bases, and 7 bases stayed unmatched. The entire variable domain, with the rest obtained from reference TRBV2 and TRBJ2-1, is as follows: EPEVTQTPSHQVTQMGQEVILRCVPISNHLYFYWYRQILGQKVEFLVSFYNNEISEKSEIFDDQFSVERPDGSNFTLKIRSTKLEDSAMYFCASSRLAVWDEQFFGPGTRLTVL.

This clonotype was seen at least ten times. The chain has TRBV30 and TRBJ2-7; either TRBD1 or TRBD2 may fit D (6 bases each). The length of the CDR3 is 12 residues. The germline V gene encodes CDR1 GTSNPN and CDR2 SVGIG (reference sequence). Trimming removed 2 bases at V and 3 bases at J, with 8 bases between. CDR3 residues: CAWSKGGYEQYF. The CDR3 bases are TGTGCCTGGAGTAAGGGGGGCTACGAGCAGTACTTC.

The chain has TRBV5-1 and TRBJ2-2, with D perhaps matching TRBD1 or TRBD2 (5 bases each). The ends were cut back, 5 bases at V and 7 bases at J, with 12 bases in the middle. The germline V gene encodes CDR1 SGHRS and CDR2 YFSETQ. The CDR3 has 13 amino acids. As DNA, the CDR3 is TGCGCCAGCAGTGGCAGGGACCACGGGGAGCTGTTTTTT. Its protein product is CASSGRDHGELFF.

This sequence joins TRBV2 and TRBJ2-2; 7 nucleotides align to TRBD1. Germline-derived CDR1 and CDR2 are SNHLY and FYNNEI. This CDR3 is built from 14 residues. After removal of 7 bases from V and 2 bases from J, the junction contained 4 bases not matched to a gene. CDR3 in DNA: TGTGCCAGCATAGGGGACAGCAACACCGGGGAGCTGTTTTTT. Translating gives CASIGDSNTGELFF.

As regards this clonotype: A much larger clone lies one base from this, so it may be a read error. This chain uses TRBV6-1 with TRBJ2-1, with TRBD2 matching over 8 bases. The J call may be incorrect, as the DNA end agrees better with TRBJ2-7. CDR1 MNHNS and CDR2 SASEGT come from the germline V gene. The CDR3 is 15 amino acids. The CDR3 sequence: CASSEYGGRNNEQYF. The CDR3 DNA reads TGTGCCAGCAGTGAATACGGCGGGAGGAACAATGAGCAGTACTTC.

Many counts were recorded for this clonotype. V gene TRBV28 combines with J gene TRBJ2-7, with D maybe TRBD1 (5 bases). The germline CDR1 and CDR2 sequences are MDHEN and SYDVKM. The CDR3 has 14 residues. V gave up 3 bases and J gave up 7 bases, with 16 bases separating them. The CDR3 bases are TGTGCCAGCAGTTTTTGGACATCCCTTTCGGAGCAGTACTTC. It codes for CASSFWTSLSEQYF.

This clonotype was observed a handful of times. The CDR3 DNA reads TGTGCCAGCAGCCCTGAGGGACTAGCACCTCCCTACAATGAGCAGTTCTTC. This sequence encodes CASSPEGLAPPYNEQFF. The chain has TRBV7-9 and TRBJ2-1; 9 bases map to TRBD2. The V gene end was trimmed by 5 bases and the J gene end by 2 bases; junction bases not matched to a gene: 10. Germline CDR1 SEHNR, CDR2 FQNEAQ (reference sequence). The CDR3 has 17 residues.

Many counts were recorded for this clonotype. The J gene is TRBJ2-3, the V gene TRBV9, with TRBD2 identical over 7 bases. This CDR3 spans 12 amino acids. V was clipped by 7 bases and J by 7 bases; unmatched bases: 6. Germline V gene lookup returns CDR1 SGDLS and CDR2 YYNGEE. In DNA, the CDR3 is TGTGCCAGCGGGGACTACGTAAATACGCAGTATTTT. Its protein product is CASGDYVNTQYF.

The chain uses TRBV10-3 and TRBJ2-1; TRBD2 matches 7 bases. The CDR3 is 13 amino acids. CDR1 ENHRY and CDR2 SYGVKD come from the germline V gene. V was pared by 10 bases and J by 8 bases, with 11 bases of the junction left unmatched. CDR3: CATRWERDDEQFF. CDR3 bases: TGTGCCACCCGATGGGAGCGGGACGATGAGCAGTTCTTC.

The rearrangement uses TRBV5-6 and TRBJ2-5; D might be TRBD1 (5 bases). The germline V gene encodes CDR1 SGHDT and CDR2 YYEEEE. V was trimmed by 4 bases and J by 0 bases, leaving 13 bases between them. The CDR3 is 15 residues long. The CDR3 protein is CASSPVNRYQETQYF. In DNA form, the CDR3 reads TGTGCCAGCAGCCCCGTAAACAGGTACCAAGAGACCCAGTACTTC. The full variable domain, its missing parts supplied by reference TRBV5-6 and TRBJ2-5, is DAGVTQSPTHLIKTRGQQVTLRCSPKSGHDTVSWYQQALGQGPQFIFQYYEEEERQRGNFPDRFSGHQFPNYSSELNVNALLLGDSALYLCASSPVNRYQETQYFGPGTRLLVL.

The V and J genes are TRBV27 and TRBJ1-2, with TRBD1 as a possible D gene (6 bases). The CDR3 runs 15 residues. Germline V lookup: CDR1 MNHEY, CDR2 SMNVEV (reference sequence). The V end was cut by 2 bases, the J end by 5 bases, with 15 bases between. CDR3 nucleotide sequence: TGTGCCAGCAGTTTAAAGGGGGTTCTGAATTATGGCTACACCTTC. This codes for CASSLKGVLNYGYTF.

The rearrangement uses TRBV19 and TRBJ2-7; maybe TRBD2 (5 bases). The CDR3 covers 13 residues. V lost 8 bases and J lost 9, with 20 bases in between. Germline values: CDR1 LNHDA, CDR2 SQIVND (reference sequence). CDR3: CASGGAGRTVQYF. The DNA for the CDR3 is TGTGCCAGTGGAGGAGCAGGACGGACGGTGCAGTACTTC.

This clonotype was detected ten times or more. This sequence joins TRBV27 and TRBJ2-1, with D unclear. CDR1 and CDR2 (germline): MNHEY, SMNVEV (reference sequence). The length of the CDR3 is 14 residues. Trimming shortened V by 1 base and J by 6 bases, and 10 bases separated the two germline ends. In nucleotides, the CDR3 is TGTGCCAGCAGTTTATGGGCTACTGGCAATGAGCAGTTCTTC. This encodes CASSLWATGNEQFF.

This clonotype was observed many times. The V call is TRBV12-3 or TRBV12-4, the J call TRBJ2-1; 10 nucleotides match TRBD1. The junction had 6 bases not matched to a gene; V was cut back by 5 bases and J by 5 bases. The CDR3 extends over 15 amino acids. The CDR3, as DNA: TGTGCCAGCAGTCCAGGACAGGGGGAAGACAATGAGCAGTTCTTC. Protein product: CASSPGQGEDNEQFF.

This clonotype was counted at least ten times. The CDR3 coding sequence is TGTGCCTGGAGTGTAGGGAGGGACGGCACAGATACGCAGTATTTT. Protein: CAWSVGRDGTDTQYF. This sequence joins TRBV30 and TRBJ2-3; 7 bases align to TRBD2. The CDR3 spans 15 residues. Trimming at V came to 0 bases and at J to 1 base, leaving 4 bases not matched to a gene. In germline, CDR1 is GTSNPN, CDR2 SVGIG (reference sequence).

The table lists this clonotype with many counts. V is TRBV7-2 and J is TRBJ2-5; 10 bases are a match to TRBD1. The CDR3 consists of 17 residues. With 5 bases clipped from V and 5 bases from J, the junction kept 14 bases outside the gene matches. Germline V gene data show CDR1 as SGHTA and CDR2 as FQGNSA. The CDR3 region has the DNA TGTGCCAGCAGCCCGGGCGCAACGACAGGGGGCTATGAGACCCAGTACTTC. Protein sequence: CASSPGATTGGYETQYF.

In its sample, this clonotype was seen many times. This chain connects TRBV20-1 to TRBJ2-7, with 14 bases identical to TRBD2. Unmatched junction bases numbered 9, after V lost 7 bases and J lost 7 bases. The V gene's germline CDR1 is DFQATT and CDR2 SNEGSKA (reference sequence). CDR3 length equals 14 residues. The CDR3 loop reads CSVEGLAGVREQYF. Here the CDR3 DNA reads TGCAGTGTTGAGGGACTAGCGGGAGTAAGGGAGCAGTACTTC.

This chain joins TRBV5-6 and TRBJ1-2; D is undetermined. The V end lost 1 base, the J end lost 8 bases, and 12 bases lay between the germline ends. The CDR3 extends over 13 amino acids. Germline values: CDR1 SGHDT, CDR2 YYEEEE. The CDR3 protein is CASSLMTRDGYTF. The DNA of the CDR3 is TGTGCCAGCAGCTTGATGACGAGAGACGGCTACACCTTC. The variable domain in full, with the rest retrieved from reference TRBV5-6 and TRBJ1-2, is DAGVTQSPTHLIKTRGQQVTLRCSPKSGHDTVSWYQQALGQGPQFIFQYYEEEERQRGNFPDRFSGHQFPNYSSELNVNALLLGDSALYLCASSLMTRDGYTFGSGTRLTVV.

This clonotype appeared many times. The gene calls are TRBV12-3 or TRBV12-4 and TRBJ2-7; TRBD2 matches at 9 bases. The junction had 3 bases not matched to a gene; V was cut back by 1 base and J by 2 bases. The CDR3 contains 15 residues. The CDR3 is CASSLGLAATYEQYF. In DNA form, the CDR3 reads TGTGCCAGCAGTTTAGGACTAGCGGCCACCTACGAGCAGTACTTC.

This clonotype was seen a few times. The chain combines TRBV20-1 with TRBJ2-1, with no clear D. Trimming shortened V by 3 bases and J by 12 bases, and 9 bases separated the two germline ends. CDR1 DFQATT and CDR2 SNEGSKA come from the germline V gene (reference sequence). The CDR3 spans 10 residues. The DNA for the CDR3 is TGCAGTGCTAGCGTAAACGGGCAGTTCTTC. It translates to CSASVNGQFF.

The rearrangement uses TRBV24-1 and TRBJ1-3; D not certain. V gave up 4 bases and J gave up 4 bases, with 7 bases separating them. The CDR3 has 13 amino acids. Germline values: CDR1 KGHDR, CDR2 SFDVKD. The CDR3 region is CATSEGTGNTIYF. The CDR3 coding sequence is TGTGCCACCAGTGAAGGAACAGGAAACACCATATATTTT.